Shown below are 5 T cell receptor beta chains from a single sample sequenced in a study of T cell changes during pregnancy in multiple sclerosis. Using immunoSEQ multiplex PCR, the repertoire was profiled, and TCRdb retains in-frame clones only, with some absent. The sample includes approximately 63,000 clones, 91% of them seen just once. The specimen comprised peripheral blood, sampled after pregnancy. These receptors originate from a female donor in good health, enrolled as a control in a pregnancy study.

This clone was observed a handful of times. The chain combines TRBV7-6 with TRBJ1-3; TRBD1 might be the D (5 bases). V was shortened by 3 bases and J by 3 bases, with 9 bases between the two germline ends. This CDR3 spans 14 amino acids. Germline V gives CDR1 SGHVS, CDR2 FNYEAQ. The CDR3 protein is CASSLQGIGNTIYF. Here the CDR3 DNA reads TGTGCCAGCAGCTTGCAGGGCATTGGAAACACCATATATTTT. The entire variable domain, with the rest obtained from reference TRBV7-6 and TRBJ1-3, is as follows: GAGVSQSPRYKVTKRGQDVALRCDPISGHVSLYWYRQALGQGPEFLTYFNYEAQQDKSGLPNDRFSAERPEGSISTLTIQRTEQRDSAMYRCASSLQGIGNTIYFGEGSWLTVV.

This rearrangement joins TRBV5-4 to TRBJ1-3; D might be TRBD1 (5 bases). V was pared by 0 bases and J by 1 base, with 11 bases between. The length of the CDR3 is 16 residues. Germline V gene sequence: CDR1 SGHNT, CDR2 YYREEE (reference sequence). The DNA for the CDR3 is TGTGCCAGCAGCTTGGGGAAACAGGTATCTGGAAACACCATATATTTT. This translates into CASSLGKQVSGNTIYF.

The J gene is TRBJ2-7, the V gene TRBV6-1; D is unclear. Per the germline V gene, CDR1 is MNHNS and CDR2 is SASEGT. There are 14 residues in the CDR3. V shed 1 base and J shed 3 bases, with 10 bases lying between them. In DNA, the CDR3 is TGTGCCAGCAGTGAAGAGCCCCGGAGCTACGAGCAGTACTTC. It specifies CASSEEPRSYEQYF.

The CDR3 nucleotides are TGTGCCAGCAGCCACCGGACAGGGGTCTCCTACGAGCAGTACTTC. Protein sequence: CASSHRTGVSYEQYF. The chain has TRBV11-2 and TRBJ2-7, with 9 bases lining up with TRBD1. Trimming at V came to 5 bases and at J to 0 bases, leaving 5 bases not matched to a gene. Germline values: CDR1 SGHAT, CDR2 FQNNGV. This CDR3 has 15 residues.

This chain connects TRBV9 to TRBJ1-6; TRBD1 matches 8 bases. V shed 0 bases, J shed 7 bases, and the junction held 9 bases outside the gene matches. Germline V gives CDR1 SGDLS, CDR2 YYNGEE. The CDR3 is made up of 17 amino acids. For the CDR3, the DNA is TGTGCCAGCAGCGTAGAGGGGACAGGAGGGGGCAATTCACCCCTCCACTTT. Amino acid sequence: CASSVEGTGGGNSPLHF.